This T cell receptor beta chain is drawn from a study of blood T cell repertoires in COVID-19. Trimming took off 4 bases at V and 1 base at J, with 6 bases between the two ends. The CDR3 runs to 12 residues. Germline CDR1 is SGHRS and CDR2 is YFSETQ. Per the study methods: By means of reference gene primer amplification, nucleated cell counts were estimated. Generated by immunoSEQ multiplex PCR, the TCRdb table keeps only in-frame clones and is missing some. That table gives V, J and clone size, and the DNA gave D and trimming. The repertoire holds over 45,000 clones, about nine tenths seen once, with 5% to 7% in the top ten.

The TCR was taken from a middle-aged man with active COVID-19. The sequenced material came from peripheral blood. The V gene is TRBV5-1, the J gene TRBJ2-7; unclear D gene. As DNA, the CDR3 is TGCGCCAGCAGCCCGCAGTCCTACGAGCAGTACTTC. Protein sequence: CASSPQSYEQYF.